This entry lists 10 T cell receptor beta chains sequenced from one sample in a study of T cell responses to AZD1222 COVID-19 vaccine. Sequenced by immunoSEQ multiplex PCR; TCRdb stores in-frame clones only, minus some. In the table there are over 130,000 clones, approximately 90% of which are singletons. This material consisted of peripheral blood, taken 28 days after the second AZD1222 dose. The source of these receptors is an adult who received the AZD1222 COVID-19 vaccine.

A note on this clone: Other DNA sequences in this specimen translate into the identical CDR3. The chain carries TRBV25-1 and TRBJ2-3, with unresolved D. The CDR3 has 12 amino acids. Germline CDR1 and CDR2: MGHDK and SYGVNS. V lost 4 bases to trimming and J lost 1 base, with 3 bases between them. CDR3 bases: TGTGCCAGCAGTGTAGGCACAGATACGCAGTATTTT. Translating it yields CASSVGTDTQYF.

The gene calls are TRBV27 and TRBJ1-2; D is undetermined. CDR3 length equals 11 residues. Germline V lookup: CDR1 MNHEY, CDR2 SMNVEV (reference sequence). V was cut by 5 bases and J by 2 bases, with 3 bases left in between. In DNA form, the CDR3 reads TGTGCCAGCAGTGGGAACTATGGCTACACCTTC. This sequence encodes CASSGNYGYTF.

The chain combines TRBV29-1 with TRBJ1-2; 12 nucleotides align to TRBD1. Germline V gene data show CDR1 as SQVTM and CDR2 as ANQGSEA. The CDR3 totals 13 residues. With 6 bases clipped from V and 7 bases from J, the junction kept 6 bases outside the gene matches. CDR3 sequence: CSVKGQGAGGYTF. In DNA, the CDR3 is TGCAGCGTGAAGGGACAGGGGGCGGGTGGCTACACCTTC.

The rearrangement joins TRBV5-1 to TRBJ2-5; TRBD1 matches 10 bases. The CDR3 totals 15 residues. Germline CDR1 reads SGHRS; CDR2 reads YFSETQ. After removal of 4 bases from V and 7 bases from J, the junction contained 10 bases not matched to a gene. The chain's CDR3 is CASSPGDRGLGTQYF. For the CDR3, the DNA is TGCGCCAGCAGCCCAGGGGACAGGGGATTGGGGACCCAGTACTTC.

The chain links TRBV21-1 to TRBJ1-1. TRBV21-1 is marked as a pseudogene. This CDR3 contains 14 residues. Here the CDR3 DNA reads TGTGCCAGCAGCAGAAGACTTAAGAACACTGAAGCTTTCTTT. As protein: CASSRRLKNTEAFF.

V gene TRBV19 combines with J gene TRBJ2-1; 9 nucleotides align to TRBD1. CDR3 length: 17 residues. J was trimmed by 5 bases and V by 4 bases; bases with no gene match: 12. Germline-derived CDR1 and CDR2 are LNHDA and SQIVND (reference sequence). The CDR3 spells CASSKGQGQTINNEQFF. The CDR3 DNA reads TGTGCCAGTAGTAAGGGACAGGGACAAACAATAAACAATGAGCAGTTCTTC. Supplemented by reference TRBV19 and TRBJ2-1, the full variable domain reads DGGITQSPKYLFRKEGQNVTLSCEQNLNHDAMYWYRQDPGQGLRLIYYSQIVNDFQKGDIAEGYSVSREKKESFPLTVTSAQKNPTAFYLCASSKGQGQTINNEQFFGPGTRLTVL.

CDR3 loop: CASSYNTGELFF. CDR3 nucleotides: TGTGCCAGCAGCTATAACACCGGGGAGCTGTTTTTT. This chain links TRBV11-2 with TRBJ2-2; D uncertain. Per the germline V gene, CDR1 is SGHAT and CDR2 is FQNNGV. The CDR3 extends over 12 amino acids. V lost 4 bases, J lost 2 bases, and 2 bases lay in between.

This clone was counted only a few times. This chain uses TRBV6-5 with TRBJ1-1; D is possibly TRBD1 (5 bases). V was pared by 1 base and J by 3 bases, with 9 bases between. Germline V gene lookup returns CDR1 MNHEY and CDR2 SVGAGI. The CDR3 sequence is 14 residues long. DNA of the CDR3: TGTGCCAGCAGTTACTGGGACCTAGACACTGAAGCTTTCTTT. Translated: CASSYWDLDTEAFF.

This clone was counted only a few times. The chain has TRBV3-1 (or the pseudogene TRBV3-2) and TRBJ2-7; D may be TRBD1 or TRBD2 (5 bases each). Germline CDR1 reads LGHDT; CDR2 reads YNNKEL (reference sequence). The CDR3 runs to 14 residues. V shed 0 bases and J shed 6 bases, with 12 bases lying between them. The chain's CDR3 is CASSQDRGGSEQYF. The CDR3 coding sequence is TGTGCCAGCAGCCAAGATCGGGGCGGGTCCGAGCAGTACTTC.

The CDR3 loop reads CASSRNMMNTEAFF. CDR3 nucleotide sequence: TGTGCCAGCAGCCGCAACATGATGAACACTGAAGCTTTCTTT. The chain is built from TRBV7-2 and TRBJ1-1; D not resolved. V dropped 5 bases and J dropped 0 bases, with 10 bases sitting between them. Germline loops: CDR1 SGHTA, CDR2 FQGNSA. The CDR3 is 14 amino acids.